The T cell receptor (beta chain) under discussion was sequenced for a study of shared clonotypes between healthy human individuals (TCRdb year 2020). At the level of the whole study: The cohort included a few men and two women between 18 and 49 years of age. For each donor, CD4 naive and CD4 memory were each given three plates, CD8 naive was given two plates, and CD8 memory was given one plate. Blood TCR repertoires of 5 or 6 healthy adults were deeply sequenced to estimate repertoire size and the extent of clonotype sharing between individuals. To increase sequencing depth and limit assay-specific biases, different laboratories used diverse techniques to prepare libraries and sequence TCR repertoires. Between about 0.85 and 8.9 billion PBMCs per donor were obtained by leukapheresis.

The research as a whole found: The genetic and exposure-history diversity represented was limited by the small number of donors. Incomplete sequencing was indicated by rarefaction of sorted-subset datasets, despite the large sequencing depth. Larger estimated clonotype richness was generally found for naive subsets than for memory subsets. Pairwise subsampling led to the expectation that sequencing depth would affect the degree of clonotype sharing among donors. Sampling was restricted to blood, and TCR repertoires in tissue are likely to differ from TCR repertoires in blood. Compared with non-shared clonotypes, clonotypes shared by all four sorted-subset donors had higher generation probabilities. Across a few donors, approximately 4.9% of naive CD4, approximately 3.6% of naive CD8, 2.3% of memory CD4, and about 0.44% of memory CD8 clonotypes were shared.

CD8 naive samples were obtained by positive selection for CCR7 among CD45RO-negative cells, yielding a CD45RA+CCR7+ population from which TemRA cells were excluded. Healthy HIV-negative adults with no recently reported acute infections or vaccinations were included as donors. Every donor was a Caucasian adult residing in Nashville, Tennessee, USA. After blood collection by leukapheresis, PBMCs were isolated using Ficoll-Histopaque density gradient centrifugation and then cryopreserved in the vapor phase of liquid nitrogen. Purity and quantity of every magnetically sorted T cell population were checked by analytical flow cytometry. Each sorted fraction had its genomic DNA isolated and then quantified by UV absorbance on a Nanodrop 2000c. CDR1 and CDR2, per the germline V gene (reference sequence), are MNHNY and SVGAGI. There are 15 amino acids in the CDR3, from cysteine to phenylalanine inclusive. The only DNA kept is the CDR3, 45 bases in frame from the first base. Trimming accounts for 6 bases at V and 2 bases at J, while the number of junction bases matched to no gene is 8.

Notes on this clone: Its recognized antigen is unknown. Base qualities were left out, and no much larger clone turns up one base away.

TCR CDR3 regions were amplified from genomic DNA by multiplex PCR using the deep immunoSEQ assay. For each cell subset, the extracted genomic DNA was distributed evenly across all wells of several immunoSEQ 96-well plates, and each plate served as one replicate. Each replicate PCR for sorted subsets received roughly 0.2 ug genomic DNA, equal to about 30,000 T cell genomes. Purified libraries were quantified with a Qubit 3.0 fluorometer, sized on a Bioanalyzer 2100, and re-quantified with the KAPA Library Quantification kit. Each immunoSEQ 96-well plate was sequenced on its own single-read 150-cycle Illumina NextSeq 550 flow cell. The paper's processing steps were these. Because the immunoSEQ output held only junctional sequences and lacked quality scores, the filtering could not match the filtering applied to full-length reads. To assign V/J genes and CDR3, sequences were annotated using PyIR, a Python wrapper for IgBLAST v1.9, with IMGT germline references. Reads were removed for weak V/J assignments (E-value above 1e-6), missing CDR3, stop codons, out-of-frame junctions, or ambiguous translated residues. A V3J clonotype was defined by an identical inferred V gene, J gene, and CDR3 amino acid sequence. Percentage overlap between repertoires was computed as shared unique clonotypes divided by the size of the smaller repertoire. Repertoire richness was assessed with RTK rarefaction, the Chao1 estimator, and Recon v2.1 estimates of unobserved clonotypes. OLGA was used to compute generation probabilities for all TCRbeta clonotypes that the gDNA method yielded from a few donors. What TCRdb holds here is the immuneACCESS table cut down to in-frame rearrangements. Part of the clones is not present; checked against another copy, under half of the missing clones reflect an unresolved V gene, and the others are unexplained. V and J calls and clone size are as listed in that table; D and trimming were resolved from the DNA. This sample gives some 2 million clones in total; roughly 95% of them show up just once. The ten most abundant clones make up under 1.5% of the sample.

This receptor was obtained from a man aged 18 to 30 in good health. The rearrangement combines TRBV6-6 with TRBJ2-3; 7 of the junction bases match TRBD2. The sample consisted of naive CD8+ T cells sorted from blood. Sample cell subset or site, as interpreted from the label and publication: CD45RA+CCR7+. The CDR3: CASSWGGRHTDTQYF. The DNA reads as follows: TGTGCCAGCAGCTGGGGGGGACGCCACACAGATACGCAGTATTTT.